These 26 T cell receptor beta chains originate from one sample sequenced in a study of post-analysis software for immune sequencing data. Study results and caveats: The study found TRBV5-6, TRBV5-1 and TRBV20-1 among about five TRBV segments more frequent in patients than controls.

Their antigens are not known. Unique molecular identifiers featured in each of the TCR beta cDNA libraries. MiXCR, run by TCRdb on the PCR reads, gives a single entry per CDR3 protein. Altogether over 700,000 distinct CDR3 sequences are present, 25% to 30% being singletons, with the ten largest covering 0.56%. Sequencing was done on a sample of blood. All receptors come from a girl aged 10-17 years with multiple sclerosis.

This clonotype came up once. The rearrangement uses TRBV28 and TRBJ1-1, with D possibly TRBD1 on 5 matching bases. The V and J ends lost 6 bases and 2 bases respectively, with 13 bases between them. Germline lookup yields CDR1 MDHEN and CDR2 SYDVKM. The CDR3 consists of 14 residues. CDR3 bases: TGTGCCAGCAGGTTACTAGGGGCCAACACTGAAGCTTTCTTT. It yields the protein CASRLLGANTEAFF.

This chain links TRBV28 with TRBJ2-4; D is unclear. CDR1 and CDR2 (germline): MDHEN, SYDVKM. This CDR3 is 17 amino acids long. V was cut by 10 bases and J by 0 bases, with 22 bases left in between. CDR3 nucleotide sequence: TGTGCCAACAGCCCTCTCCCCCCCTTACTAGCCAAAAACATTCAGTACTTC. This translates into CANSPLPPLLAKNIQYF.

This clonotype was counted between two and nine times. This sequence joins TRBV7-9 and TRBJ2-7; 8 bases are a match to TRBD1. Germline V gives CDR1 SEHNR, CDR2 FQNEAQ (reference sequence). V lost 4 bases and J lost 3; bases outside the gene matches: 5. The CDR3 contains 14 residues. This CDR3 is CASSSQGAFYEQYF. Written as DNA, the CDR3 is TGTGCCAGCAGCTCCCAGGGGGCCTTCTACGAGCAGTACTTC. The full variable domain, its missing parts supplied by reference TRBV7-9 and TRBJ2-7, is DTGVSQNPRHKITKRGQNVTFRCDPISEHNRLYWYRQTLGQGPEFLTYFQNEAQLEKSRLLSDRFSAERPKGSFSTLEIQRTEQGDSAMYLCASSSQGAFYEQYFGPGTRLTVT.

This clonotype came up a few times. The V gene is TRBV27, the J gene TRBJ2-1; 9 bases agree with TRBD1. Germline V lookup: CDR1 MNHEY, CDR2 SMNVEV (reference sequence). With V trimmed by 7 bases and J by 0 bases, 1 base remained unmatched. CDR3 length equals 14 residues. In DNA, the CDR3 is TGTGCCAGCAAGACAGGGGGCTCCTACAATGAGCAGTTCTTC. Its protein product is CASKTGGSYNEQFF.

This clonotype was observed a handful of times. V is TRBV28 and J is TRBJ2-1; TRBD1 matches at 7 bases. Unmatched junction bases numbered 5, after V lost 0 bases and J lost 3 bases. The length of the CDR3 is 16 residues. CDR1 and CDR2 (germline): MDHEN, SYDVKM. This chain's CDR3 is CASSLWPQGDYNEQFF. The CDR3 nucleotides are TGTGCCAGCAGTTTATGGCCTCAGGGGGACTACAATGAGCAGTTCTTC.

This chain links TRBV5-1 with TRBJ2-1; 9 nucleotides match TRBD1. CDR3 length equals 16 residues. With 0 bases clipped from V and 6 bases from J, the junction kept 7 bases outside the gene matches. Germline V lookup: CDR1 SGHRS, CDR2 YFSETQ. The CDR3 is CASSLGVGTGINEQFF. For the CDR3, the DNA is TGCGCCAGCAGCTTGGGAGTCGGGACAGGGATCAATGAGCAGTTCTTC.

The sample holds a few counts of this clonotype. The chain is built from TRBV6-1 and TRBJ2-7, with D maybe TRBD1 (6 bases). CDR1 and CDR2 (germline): MNHNS, SASEGT. V was trimmed by 6 bases and J by 3 bases, leaving 15 bases between them. The CDR3 is 14 residues long. CDR3 region: CASRRERQVYEQYF. CDR3 nucleotide sequence: TGTGCCAGCAGGAGAGAGAGACAGGTCTACGAGCAGTACTTC.

This clonotype has just one count. An end of the junction differs from the germline gene, which may be a read error. The V call is TRBV20-1, the J call TRBJ2-1; 8 nucleotides line up with TRBD2. The CDR3 length is 15 residues. Germline values: CDR1 DFQATT, CDR2 SNEGSKA (reference sequence). DNA of the CDR3: TGCGGTGCTAGAGCGGGAGCGGGATCCTACAATGAGCAGTTCTTC. It encodes CGARAGAGSYNEQFF.

The genes are TRBV19 and TRBJ1-1, with 10 bases lining up with TRBD1. J was trimmed by 3 bases and V by 7 bases; bases with no gene match: 2. This CDR3 is 13 amino acids long. CDR1 and CDR2 from the germline V gene are LNHDA and SQIVND (reference sequence). The CDR3 coding sequence is TGTGCCAGTAAAGACAGGGGGCACACTGAAGCTTTCTTT. Amino acid sequence: CASKDRGHTEAFF.

The rearrangement uses TRBV12-3 or TRBV12-4 and TRBJ2-5, with D unclear. With 5 bases removed from V and 2 bases from J, the gap between germline ends came to 15 bases. The CDR3 runs 15 residues. The CDR3 bases are TGTGCCAGCAGTGCTGGGTGGCGGAGTCAAGAGACCCAGTACTTC. Its translation is CASSAGWRSQETQYF.

DNA for the CDR3: TGTGCCAGCAGCTTGGGGCAGGTCAAGGCAGATACGCAGTATTTT. Its protein product is CASSLGQVKADTQYF. The chain joins TRBV5-5 to TRBJ2-3; D not certain. The CDR3 extends over 15 amino acids. The ends were cut back, 0 bases at V and 4 bases at J, with 12 bases in the middle. Germline V gene lookup returns CDR1 SGHKS and CDR2 YYEKEE (reference sequence).

The sample holds one count of this clonotype. V gene TRBV7-9 combines with J gene TRBJ1-2; 7 bases align to TRBD1. Germline V CDR1 and CDR2: SEHNR, FQNEAQ (reference sequence). After removal of 5 bases from V and 4 bases from J, the junction contained 4 bases not matched to a gene. The CDR3 is made up of 13 amino acids. This CDR3 is CASSTGQAYGYTF. CDR3 bases: TGTGCCAGCAGCACAGGACAGGCCTATGGCTACACCTTC.

This clonotype was observed a handful of times. J is TRBJ1-5 and V is TRBV3-1; the D is unclear. Trimming took 3 bases from V and 2 from J, leaving 11 bases between them. This CDR3 has 15 amino acids. The germline CDR1 and CDR2 sequences are LGHDT and YNNKEL (reference sequence). The DNA of the CDR3 is TGTGCCAGCAGCCACAGGTTATTGGGCAATCAGCCCCAGCATTTT. It encodes CASSHRLLGNQPQHF.

This clonotype was seen only a few times. This chain joins TRBV6-4 and TRBJ2-3; 8 bases match TRBD2. Germline assignment: CDR1 MRHNA and CDR2 SNTAGT. The V gene end was trimmed by 3 bases and the J gene end by 7 bases; junction bases not matched to a gene: 6. The CDR3 extends over 14 amino acids. This CDR3 is CASSETSETNTQYF. The CDR3 region has the DNA TGTGCCAGCAGTGAGACTAGCGAAACAAATACGCAGTATTTT.

The rearrangement links TRBV7-2 to TRBJ2-7; 11 bases agree with TRBD1. CDR3 length: 16 residues. Germline loops: CDR1 SGHTA, CDR2 FQGNSA. J gave up 0 bases and V 4 bases, and 5 bases lay outside the gene matches. This CDR3 is CASSSAGQGGSYEQYF. The CDR3, as DNA: TGTGCCAGCAGCTCCGCGGGACAGGGGGGCTCCTACGAGCAGTACTTC.

The chain joins TRBV7-2 to TRBJ1-2, with D unclear. V was shortened by 1 base and J by 7 bases, with 16 bases between the two germline ends. The CDR3 spans 15 residues. Germline V gene lookup returns CDR1 SGHTA and CDR2 FQGNSA. CDR3: CASSLVLLAYGGYTF. The CDR3 DNA sequence: TGTGCCAGCAGCTTAGTATTATTAGCTTACGGTGGCTACACCTTC. Full variable domain (remainder filled in from reference TRBV7-2 and TRBJ1-2): GAGVSQSPSNKVTEKGKDVELRCDPISGHTALYWYRQSLGQGLEFLIYFQGNSAPDKSGLPSDRFSAERTGGSVSTLTIQRTQQEDSAVYLCASSLVLLAYGGYTFGSGTRLTVV.

The chain couples TRBV28 to TRBJ2-7, with a weak D call TRBD1 (6 bases). Trimming left V 6 bases short and J 0 bases short, with 15 bases between. CDR3 length: 15 amino acids. Germline V CDR1 and CDR2: MDHEN, SYDVKM. Here the CDR3 reads CASSLDSEDSYEQYF. Written as DNA, the CDR3 is TGTGCCAGCAGCCTGGACAGCGAAGACTCCTACGAGCAGTACTTC.

A few counts support this clonotype. CDR3: CASSLARSLTYEQYF. CDR3 coding DNA: TGTGCCAGCAGCCTAGCTAGGTCCCTAACCTACGAGCAGTACTTC. The chain has TRBV6-6 and TRBJ2-7; D may be TRBD2 (5 bases). V lost 6 bases and J lost 2, with 17 bases in between. Germline values: CDR1 MNHNY, CDR2 SVGAGI (reference sequence). The CDR3 runs 15 residues.

In its sample, this clonotype was seen a few times. This chain joins TRBV7-2 and TRBJ2-5; 9 positions agree with TRBD2. V shed 4 bases, J shed 4 bases, and the junction held 10 bases outside the gene matches. CDR3 size: 16 residues. Germline V gene data show CDR1 as SGHTA and CDR2 as FQGNSA. In DNA form, the CDR3 reads TGTGCCAGCAGCTCCATTGGGCTAGCGGGGTTAGAGACCCAGTACTTC. Translation: CASSSIGLAGLETQYF.

At least ten counts were recorded for this clonotype. The chain joins TRBV7-2 to TRBJ2-3; perhaps TRBD1 as D (6 bases). CDR1 and CDR2 (germline): SGHTA, FQGNSA. The CDR3 spans 15 residues. V shed 1 base and J shed 6 bases, with 14 bases lying between them. In DNA, the CDR3 is TGTGCCAGCAGCTTAGTTGGCAGGGGATCTGATACGCAGTATTTT. This translates into CASSLVGRGSDTQYF.

The chain has TRBV3-1 and TRBJ2-1, with 7 bases lining up with TRBD2. CDR1 LGHDT and CDR2 YNNKEL come from the germline V gene (reference sequence). CDR3 length: 16 residues. V shed 0 bases and J 7 bases; nucleotides not matched to a gene: 9. The CDR3 nucleotides read TGTGCCAGCAGCCAAGATGGGCTAGCGGTGGGGAATGAGCAGTTCTTC. Its protein is CASSQDGLAVGNEQFF.

The J gene is TRBJ2-1, the V gene TRBV20-1; D could derive from TRBD1 or TRBD2 (5 bases each). The CDR3 consists of 11 residues. Germline assignment: CDR1 DFQATT and CDR2 SNEGSKA (reference sequence). CDR3 sequence reads: CRVGRYNEQFF. The CDR3 DNA sequence: TGCAGGGTGGGACGGTACAATGAGCAGTTCTTC.

This chain uses TRBV20-1 with TRBJ1-5; 8 nucleotides line up with TRBD1. The trim removed 2 bases at V and 6 bases at J, leaving 6 bases unmatched. CDR3 size: 14 residues. The germline V gene encodes CDR1 DFQATT and CDR2 SNEGSKA (reference sequence). CDR3 nucleotides: TGCAGTGCTAGACACGAACAGGGGGGTCAGCCCCAGCATTTT. Protein: CSARHEQGGQPQHF.

This chain joins TRBV6-2 or TRBV6-3 and TRBJ1-1; D perhaps matches TRBD1 (6 bases). V was cut by 8 bases and J by 5 bases, with 18 bases left in between. Germline V gene sequence: CDR1 MNHEY, CDR2 SVGEGT. The CDR3 loop spans 14 amino acids. This CDR3 reads CASGRQGSRTEAFF. In DNA, the CDR3 is TGTGCCAGCGGCCGTCAGGGGAGTCGGACTGAAGCTTTCTTT.

This clonotype has just a few counts. The gene calls are TRBV7-9 and TRBJ1-2, with TRBD1 as a possible D gene (6 bases). The germline V gene has CDR1 SEHNR and CDR2 FQNEAQ (reference sequence). V was trimmed by 5 bases and J by 4 bases, leaving 17 bases between them. This CDR3 has 15 amino acids. Written as DNA, the CDR3 is TGTGCCAGCAGCGGATGGACAGCCAATAGCTATGGCTACACCTTC. Amino acids: CASSGWTANSYGYTF.

This clonotype appeared a few times. The chain has TRBV5-5 and TRBJ2-7, with D possibly matching TRBD2 (6 bases). This CDR3 has 13 amino acids. Per the germline V gene, CDR1 is SGHKS and CDR2 is YYEKEE (reference sequence). The V end was cut by 4 bases, the J end by 1 base, with 9 bases between. This CDR3 is CASSGGASYEQYF. In nucleotides, the CDR3 is TGTGCCAGCAGCGGCGGGGCATCCTACGAGCAGTACTTC.